The 23 T cell receptor beta chains in this list originate from one sample, sequenced in a study of blood T cells in healthy people across ages. With a J-beta primer mix and a sample-barcoded 5' primer, a second PCR ran about 7 to 11 cycles. Each CDR3 protein is one row after TCRdb ran MiXCR on the 5' RACE reads. The sample shows about 720,000 distinct CDR3 sequences, about a fifth of them seen only once. The specimen sequenced was blood. These receptors all come from a man between 70 and 80 years old in good health.

This clonotype was observed a few times. CDR3 in amino acids: CASSLDGRPEKLFF. CDR3 bases: TGTGCCAGCAGCTTGGATGGGCGGCCTGAAAAACTGTTTTTT. The J gene is TRBJ1-4, the V gene TRBV5-4; D is unclear. The germline V and J ends were trimmed by 0 bases and 7 bases, with 10 bases remaining between them. Germline assignment: CDR1 SGHNT and CDR2 YYREEE (reference sequence). This CDR3 has 14 amino acids.

There are a few counts of this clonotype. The chain combines TRBV7-9 with TRBJ1-2; D is uncertain. This CDR3 comprises 14 residues. V was clipped by 0 bases and J by 4 bases, with 9 bases between them. Germline V CDR1 and CDR2: SEHNR, FQNEAQ (reference sequence). CDR3 sequence reads: CASSLALTVYGYTF. In nucleotides, the CDR3 is TGTGCCAGCAGCTTAGCGCTGACGGTCTATGGCTACACCTTC.

This clonotype has a handful of counts. The chain is built from TRBV5-4 and TRBJ2-1; 7 bases match TRBD2. This CDR3 has 15 amino acids. CDR1 and CDR2 (germline): SGHNT, YYREEE (reference sequence). V lost 6 bases to trimming and J lost 0 bases; unmatched junction nucleotides: 6. Here the CDR3 reads CASNTGGSSYNEQFF. CDR3 coding DNA: TGTGCCAGCAATACCGGGGGGAGCTCCTACAATGAGCAGTTCTTC.

This clonotype was seen many times. V usage is TRBV27 and J usage is TRBJ2-5, with 9 bases lining up with TRBD1. Trimming at V came to 6 bases and at J to 5 bases, leaving 10 bases not matched to a gene. The germline gives CDR1 MNHEY, CDR2 SMNVEV (reference sequence). The CDR3 consists of 15 residues. CDR3 in DNA: TGTGCCAGCAGCCGCGATACAGGGGGCCTCGAGACCCAGTACTTC. The encoded protein is CASSRDTGGLETQYF.

The sample holds a few counts of this clonotype. The CDR3 bases are TGTGCCTGCGGGACAGGGGCGAACACCGGGGAGCTGTTTTTT. Its translation is CACGTGANTGELFF. The V call is TRBV7-9, the J call TRBJ2-2; TRBD1 matches at 10 bases. The CDR3 length is 14 residues. Per the germline V gene, CDR1 is SEHNR and CDR2 is FQNEAQ (reference sequence). V trimming: 11 bases; J trimming: 0 bases; junction bases outside the gene matches: 3.

CDR3 sequence reads: CATQNQGAVETQYF. The CDR3 DNA is TGCGCCACCCAAAACCAGGGGGCCGTAGAGACCCAGTACTTC. The rearrangement uses TRBV10-2 and TRBJ2-5; 8 bases match TRBD1. The CDR3 is 14 residues long. The V gene end was trimmed by 10 bases and the J gene end by 4 bases; junction bases not matched to a gene: 11. Germline loops: CDR1 WSHSY, CDR2 SAAADI.

This rearrangement joins TRBV5-1 to TRBJ1-1; TRBD1 agrees at 7 bases. V shed 2 bases and J 3 bases; nucleotides not matched to a gene: 7. The CDR3 totals 15 residues. Germline V gene sequence: CDR1 SGHRS, CDR2 YFSETQ. CDR3 in DNA: TGCGCCAGCAGCTTCCGGACAGGCTTAGACACTGAAGCTTTCTTT. It specifies CASSFRTGLDTEAFF.

V gene TRBV7-2 combines with J gene TRBJ2-1, with unresolved D. Looked up from germline, CDR1 is SGHTA and CDR2 is FQGNSA. The CDR3 is made up of 15 amino acids. The V and J ends lost 3 bases and 0 bases respectively, with 9 bases between them. CDR3 DNA: TGTGCCAGCAGCTTCATCAAAGGCTCCTACAATGAGCAGTTCTTC. Its protein product is CASSFIKGSYNEQFF. Full variable domain (missing parts from reference TRBV7-2 and TRBJ2-1): GAGVSQSPSNKVTEKGKDVELRCDPISGHTALYWYRQSLGQGLEFLIYFQGNSAPDKSGLPSDRFSAERTGGSVSTLTIQRTQQEDSAVYLCASSFIKGSYNEQFFGPGTRLTVL.

Details on this clonotype: Because the CDR3 is missing its conserved closing phenylalanine or tryptophan, this is likely a read error. The chain recombines TRBV12-3 or TRBV12-4 with TRBJ2-3; D not certain. The ends were cut back, 6 bases at V and 4 bases at J, with 11 bases in the middle. This CDR3 is 13 amino acids long. CDR3 nucleotides: TGTGCCAGCAGCCCATGGAGCGCAGATACGCAGTATTCT. Translating gives CASSPWSADTQYS.

The rearrangement joins TRBV7-2 to TRBJ1-1, with D perhaps matching TRBD1 (6 bases). Germline CDR1 is SGHTA and CDR2 is FQGNSA. V lost 2 bases, J lost 0 bases, and 10 bases lay in between. The CDR3 is made up of 15 amino acids. CDR3 region: CASSLMGAVNTEAFF. CDR3 in DNA: TGTGCCAGCAGCTTAATGGGGGCCGTGAACACTGAAGCTTTCTTT.

There are a few counts of this clonotype. The chain has TRBV6-5 and TRBJ2-5, with TRBD2 as a possible D gene (6 bases). The CDR3 covers 13 residues. The V end was cut by 0 bases, the J end by 11 bases, with 13 bases between. Germline V lookup: CDR1 MNHEY, CDR2 SVGAGI. The CDR3 sequence: CASSYSVGEEQYF. The CDR3 bases are TGTGCCAGCAGTTACTCAGTAGGGGAGGAGCAGTACTTC.

This clonotype appeared a few times. V usage is TRBV6-4 and J usage is TRBJ1-2; the match to TRBD1 covers 10 bases. The CDR3 sequence is 15 residues long. CDR1 and CDR2 (germline): MRHNA, SNTAGT. The trim removed 2 bases at V and 3 bases at J, leaving 3 bases unmatched. CDR3 sequence: CASSDGQGGHYGYTF. The CDR3 coding sequence is TGTGCCAGCAGTGACGGACAGGGGGGACACTATGGCTACACCTTC.

This clonotype showed up many times. The chain couples TRBV27 to TRBJ2-5; TRBD2 matches at 11 bases. The germline CDR1 and CDR2 sequences are MNHEY and SMNVEV (reference sequence). The CDR3 is made up of 15 amino acids. With V trimmed by 5 bases and J by 2 bases, 4 bases remained unmatched. The chain's CDR3 is CASSPTSGNQETQYF. As DNA, the CDR3 is TGTGCCAGCAGTCCGACTAGCGGGAATCAAGAGACCCAGTACTTC.

The chain links TRBV10-3 to TRBJ2-3, with TRBD2 identical over 8 bases. The V gene end was trimmed by 5 bases and the J gene end by 6 bases; junction bases not matched to a gene: 10. This CDR3 has 15 amino acids. The V gene's germline CDR1 is ENHRY and CDR2 SYGVKD. CDR3 nucleotides: TGTGCCATCAGTTTGAACGGGAGGGCCGGGGATACGCAGTATTTT. Translation gives CAISLNGRAGDTQYF.

This clonotype was counted between two and nine times. The CDR3: CASSLLQYYEQYF. CDR3 bases: TGTGCCAGCAGTTTGTTACAGTACTACGAGCAGTACTTC. The rearrangement uses TRBV6-5 and TRBJ2-7, with D uncertain. The CDR3 extends over 13 amino acids. Germline V gene lookup returns CDR1 MNHEY and CDR2 SVGAGI. Trimming pared 4 bases from V and 3 bases from J, leaving 10 bases between.

The chain joins TRBV12-3 or TRBV12-4 to TRBJ2-4; the D gene is possibly TRBD2 (6 bases). This CDR3 comprises 21 residues. Trimming took off 0 bases at V and 0 bases at J, with 24 bases between the two ends. CDR3 bases: TGTGCCAGCAGTTTAGCTTGGGGGGTAGCGGAAGAAACTTTAGCCAAAAACATTCAGTACTTC. Translation: CASSLAWGVAEETLAKNIQYF.

The CDR3 nucleotides read TGTGCCAGCAGTCGAGGGGTATCTGGGGCCAACGTCCTGACTTTC. Protein sequence: CASSRGVSGANVLTF. J is TRBJ2-6 and V is TRBV12-3 or TRBV12-4; D is tentatively TRBD1 or TRBD2 (5 bases each). V lost 5 bases and J 1 base, leaving 9 bases between the germline ends. CDR3 length equals 15 residues.

This clonotype came up once. V usage is TRBV20-1 and J usage is TRBJ2-7; tentative D call: TRBD2 (6 bases). The DNA end is more similar to TRBJ2-1, so the J call may be wrong. Germline V lookup: CDR1 DFQATT, CDR2 SNEGSKA (reference sequence). The CDR3 covers 14 residues. Here the CDR3 DNA reads TGCAGTGCTAGTGGCGGGACCAAGCACAATGAGCAGTTCTTC. Amino acid sequence: CSASGGTKHNEQFF.

This clonotype was picked up a small number of times. This chain connects TRBV12-5 to TRBJ1-1; D not resolved. Germline values: CDR1 LGHNT, CDR2 FRNRAP. The CDR3 spans 13 residues. V was clipped by 5 bases and J by 0 bases, with 7 bases between them. The CDR3 coding sequence is TGTGCTAGTGGTCTTTCGCTGAACACTGAAGCTTTCTTT. Protein: CASGLSLNTEAFF. Full variable domain (rest looked up from reference TRBV12-5 and TRBJ1-1): DARVTQTPRHKVTEMGQEVTMRCQPILGHNTVFWYRQTMMQGLELLAYFRNRAPLDDSGMPKDRFSAEMPDATLATLKIQPSEPRDSAVYFCASGLSLNTEAFFGQGTRLTVV.

This clonotype appeared a few times. This sequence joins TRBV5-6 and TRBJ2-3, with TRBD2 as a possible D gene (6 bases). Trimming took off 1 base at V and 1 base at J, with 16 bases between the two ends. CDR1 and CDR2 (germline): SGHDT, YYEEEE. This CDR3 has 17 amino acids. The CDR3 reads CASSLTLTRDGTDTQYF. The CDR3 region has the DNA TGTGCCAGCAGCTTGACCTTGACTAGAGACGGCACAGATACGCAGTATTTT. Looking up the rest from reference TRBV5-6 and TRBJ2-3 gives the full variable domain: DAGVTQSPTHLIKTRGQQVTLRCSPKSGHDTVSWYQQALGQGPQFIFQYYEEEERQRGNFPDRFSGHQFPNYSSELNVNALLLGDSALYLCASSLTLTRDGTDTQYFGPGTRLTVL.

This sequence joins TRBV24-1 and TRBJ1-1; TRBD1 is a possible D gene (6 bases). CDR1 is KGHDR and CDR2 is SFDVKD in the germline V gene. Trimming took 7 bases from V and 11 from J, leaving 19 bases between them. The length of the CDR3 is 13 residues. The CDR3 region is CATRLPWGGYAFF. The CDR3 DNA reads TGTGCCACCAGACTCCCCTGGGGGGGCTATGCTTTCTTT.

This rearrangement joins TRBV20-1 to TRBJ1-2, with D possibly matching TRBD1 (5 bases). CDR1 and CDR2 (germline): DFQATT, SNEGSKA (reference sequence). The CDR3 is 11 amino acids. Between the trimmed V and J ends, which lost 7 bases and 14 bases, there was a span of 20 bases. The CDR3 DNA is TGCAGTGTTGGGGGGAACAGGCTCTGGACCTTC. This sequence encodes CSVGGNRLWTF.

V gene TRBV20-1 combines with J gene TRBJ1-5; 8 bases are shared with TRBD1. V shed 6 bases and J 3 bases; nucleotides not matched to a gene: 7. The CDR3 is 14 residues long. Per the germline V gene, CDR1 is DFQATT and CDR2 is SNEGSKA (reference sequence). CDR3 region: CSAPRTGNNQPQHF. As DNA, the CDR3 is TGCAGTGCCCCTAGGACAGGGAACAATCAGCCCCAGCATTTT.